This TCR beta chain was documented in a study of T-cell memory formation after mild COVID-19. In the study overall: The study found TCR clusters largely donor specific.

This clonotype was picked up many times. Researchers used 5'RACE with constant-segment primers to make TCR alpha and TCR beta cDNA libraries that carry sample barcodes and UMIs. One entry per CDR3 protein results from TCRdb running MiXCR on the 5' RACE reads. The sample lists roughly 450,000 distinct CDR3 sequences; more than 15% were seen once. The CDR3 runs 16 residues. Germline CDR1 is SGHRS and CDR2 is YFSETQ. V was cut by 1 base and J by 0 bases, with 11 bases left in between. This TCR came from a man between 18 and 29 years old who had mild COVID-19 (a few samples of this study predate the infection). Cell type and time point are not known. The sequencing sample was made of PBMCs or a T cell subset sorted from them (not recorded which). The chain has TRBV5-1 and TRBJ2-1, with D unresolved. This CDR3 reads CASSLRPDLSYNEQFF. The DNA for the CDR3 is TGCGCCAGCAGCTTGCGTCCTGACCTCTCCTACAATGAGCAGTTCTTC. The full variable domain, in which reference TRBV5-1 and TRBJ2-1 provide the parts outside the CDR3, is KAGVTQTPRYLIKTRGQQVTLSCSPISGHRSVSWYQQTPGQGLQFLFEYFSETQRNKGNFPGRFSGRQFSNSRSEMNVSTLELGDSALYLCASSLRPDLSYNEQFFGPGTRLTVL.